The 26 T cell receptor beta chains listed next were all sequenced from one sample in a study of blood T cell repertoires in COVID-19. Assay: immunoSEQ multiplex PCR; the TCRdb copy retains only in-frame clones and omits some. The table includes hundreds of thousands of clones, approximately 92% detected once. Sequencing used PBMCs or T cells enriched from blood (not recorded which). The receptors stem from a man aged 18 to 30 who had recovered from COVID-19.

The chain carries TRBV5-1 and TRBJ1-6; TRBD1 matches 7 bases. The V segment lost 2 bases and the J segment 9 bases; nucleotides outside the gene matches: 14. The CDR3 runs to 17 residues. Germline loops: CDR1 SGHRS, CDR2 YFSETQ. CDR3 DNA: TGCGCCAGCAGCTTCGGGAACTCGCAGGGGGGTTCTTCACCCCTCCACTTT. Translated: CASSFGNSQGGSSPLHF.

This clone showed up many times. V usage is TRBV11-2 and J usage is TRBJ2-1; weak D call: TRBD1 (6 bases). This CDR3 spans 15 amino acids. Trimming shortened V by 2 bases and J by 7 bases, and 15 bases separated the two germline ends. The germline gives CDR1 SGHAT, CDR2 FQNNGV. The CDR3 DNA reads TGTGCCAGCAGCTTACCGAAGGGACACCGGAATGAGCAGTTCTTC. It encodes CASSLPKGHRNEQFF.

This clone was recorded only once. V and J are TRBV18 and TRBJ1-1; the match to TRBD1 covers 10 bases. Germline V CDR1 and CDR2: KGHSH, LQKENI. The CDR3 has 16 residues. V dropped 3 bases and J dropped 1; count of bases not matched to a gene: 5. CDR3 region: CASSPGQGQWNTEAFF. The CDR3 coding sequence is TGTGCCAGCTCACCGGGACAGGGGCAATGGAACACTGAAGCTTTCTTT.

V is TRBV5-1 and J is TRBJ2-7; no definite D call. Per the germline V gene, CDR1 is SGHRS and CDR2 is YFSETQ. There are 13 residues in the CDR3. Trimming removed 0 bases at V and 3 bases at J, with 7 bases between. DNA for the CDR3: TGCGCCAGCAGCTTGGGTGCCGGCTACGAGCAGTACTTC. Translation: CASSLGAGYEQYF.

This chain connects TRBV19 to TRBJ1-1, with TRBD1 matching over 9 bases. This CDR3 is 15 amino acids long. Germline CDR1 is LNHDA and CDR2 is SQIVND (reference sequence). With 5 bases clipped from V and 0 bases from J, the junction kept 4 bases outside the gene matches. CDR3 sequence (DNA): TGTGCCAGTAGTCCCTGGGACAGGGTGAACACTGAAGCTTTCTTT. Amino acid sequence: CASSPWDRVNTEAFF.

The sample holds one count of this clone. The V and J genes are TRBV5-4 and TRBJ2-3; 8 nucleotides agree with TRBD2. The V segment lost 5 bases and the J segment 0 bases; nucleotides outside the gene matches: 8. The CDR3 has 16 residues. Germline V gene lookup returns CDR1 SGHNT and CDR2 YYREEE (reference sequence). CDR3 protein: CASSSSGGRSTDTQYF. As DNA, the CDR3 is TGTGCCAGCAGTTCCAGCGGGGGTAGAAGCACAGATACGCAGTATTTT.

This clone was counted once. The chain has TRBV7-3 and TRBJ2-1; TRBD2 aligns across 10 bases. The germline V gene has CDR1 SGHTA and CDR2 FQGTGA. The CDR3 loop spans 15 amino acids. V lost 1 base and J lost 6; bases outside the gene matches: 3. This chain's CDR3 is CASSLIAGGLNEQFF. The CDR3 DNA sequence: TGTGCCAGCAGCTTAATAGCGGGGGGCCTCAATGAGCAGTTCTTC.

The chain joins TRBV5-4 to TRBJ2-7, with unresolved D. Trimming removed 4 bases from V and 3 bases from J, with 17 bases in between. This CDR3 comprises 15 residues. The germline V gene has CDR1 SGHNT and CDR2 YYREEE (reference sequence). The CDR3 loop reads CASSPEWALDYEQYF. The CDR3 bases are TGTGCCAGCAGCCCTGAGTGGGCCCTGGACTACGAGCAGTACTTC. The full variable domain, rest sourced from reference TRBV5-4 and TRBJ2-7, is ETGVTQSPTHLIKTRGQQVTLRCSSQSGHNTVSWYQQALGQGPQFIFQYYREEENGRGNFPPRFSGLQFPNYSSELNVNALELDDSALYLCASSPEWALDYEQYFGPGTRLTVT.

CDR3 nucleotide sequence: TGCGCCAGCAGCCAAGAGACAGGGGATGATGAGCAGTTCTTC. Translating gives CASSQETGDDEQFF. The J gene is TRBJ2-1, the V gene TRBV4-1; 8 bases agree with TRBD1. From germline, CDR1 is MGHRA and CDR2 YSYEKL. The CDR3 is made up of 14 amino acids. J gave up 8 bases and V 0 bases, and 3 bases lay outside the gene matches.

This rearrangement joins TRBV5-1 to TRBJ1-3; 9 bases are shared with TRBD1. With 5 bases clipped from V and 6 bases from J, the junction kept 6 bases outside the gene matches. Looked up from germline, CDR1 is SGHRS and CDR2 is YFSETQ. The CDR3 totals 14 residues. CDR3 in DNA: TGCGCCAGCAGGAGGACAGGGGTAGAAAACACCATATATTTT. Amino acids: CASRRTGVENTIYF.

V usage is TRBV9 and J usage is TRBJ1-3; no clear D. Trimming removed 2 bases at V and 2 bases at J, with 8 bases between. Germline V gene data show CDR1 as SGDLS and CDR2 as YYNGEE. CDR3 length equals 14 residues. The CDR3 nucleotides are TGTGCCAGCAGCGTCCGGAGGGCTGGAAACACCATATATTTT. Protein sequence: CASSVRRAGNTIYF. Complete variable domain (other parts from reference TRBV9 and TRBJ1-3): DSGVTQTPKHLITATGQRVTLRCSPRSGDLSVYWYQQSLDQGLQFLIQYYNGEERAKGNILERFSAQQFPDLHSELNLSSLELGDSALYFCASSVRRAGNTIYFGEGSWLTVV.

The chain is built from TRBV30 and TRBJ1-6; possible D gene TRBD1, 6 bases. CDR1 and CDR2 (germline): GTSNPN, SVGIG (reference sequence). The CDR3 is 14 amino acids. V was pared by 3 bases and J by 10 bases, with 16 bases between. CDR3 sequence (DNA): TGTGCCTGGAGCCCTCAGGGGTCAGGATCACCCCTCCACTTT. Translating it yields CAWSPQGSGSPLHF.

The chain has TRBV7-9 and TRBJ2-1, with a possible D match to TRBD1 (6 bases). The germline V and J ends were trimmed by 5 bases and 2 bases, with 22 bases remaining between them. The germline V gene has CDR1 SEHNR and CDR2 FQNEAQ (reference sequence). The CDR3 loop spans 18 amino acids. The CDR3 DNA follows: TGTGCCAGCAGCCTGGACAGTACACTACGACTCACCTACAATGAGCAGTTCTTC. Its translation is CASSLDSTLRLTYNEQFF.

The genes are TRBV2 and TRBJ1-3; D is perhaps TRBD1 (6 bases). Trimming pared 6 bases from V and 4 bases from J, leaving 7 bases between. CDR3 length: 12 amino acids. CDR1 SNHLY and CDR2 FYNNEI come from the germline V gene. In DNA, the CDR3 is TGTGCCAGCAGAGGGGGAGGAAACACCATATATTTT. It is translated as CASRGGGNTIYF.

This sequence joins TRBV25-1 and TRBJ1-1; D is possibly TRBD1 (5 bases). V was cut by 4 bases and J by 6 bases, with 9 bases left in between. The CDR3 totals 12 residues. The germline V gene encodes CDR1 MGHDK and CDR2 SYGVNS. This chain's CDR3 is CASSVGASEAFF. The CDR3 DNA follows: TGTGCCAGCAGTGTAGGGGCGTCTGAAGCTTTCTTT.

This chain joins TRBV19 and TRBJ2-3, with a weak D call TRBD1 (6 bases). The CDR3 is 15 residues long. Germline loops: CDR1 LNHDA, CDR2 SQIVND (reference sequence). V lost 4 bases and J 1 base, leaving 12 bases between the germline ends. The CDR3 region has the DNA TGTGCCAGTAGTACAGGGGAAGGGGGCACAGATACGCAGTATTTT. Its translation is CASSTGEGGTDTQYF.

V usage is TRBV28 and J usage is TRBJ2-7; 8 bases match TRBD2. This CDR3 has 15 residues. Germline-derived CDR1 and CDR2 are MDHEN and SYDVKM. Germline trimming cut 2 bases from V and 3 bases from J; bases unmatched to any gene: 6. CDR3 protein: CASSLMVGGGYEQYF. CDR3 DNA: TGTGCCAGCAGTTTAATGGTCGGGGGGGGCTACGAGCAGTACTTC.

V gene TRBV4-1 combines with J gene TRBJ2-7; a possible D gene is TRBD2 (6 bases). V was shortened by 1 base and J by 0 bases, with 13 bases between the two germline ends. The length of the CDR3 is 16 residues. Germline V CDR1 and CDR2: MGHRA, YSYEKL. CDR3 nucleotides: TGCGCCAGCAGCCAAGGCCAGGGCGGGGCCTCCTACGAGCAGTACTTC. This codes for CASSQGQGGASYEQYF.

This clone was detected only once. The chain recombines TRBV6-5 with TRBJ2-1, with TRBD1 identical over 11 bases. Per the germline V gene, CDR1 is MNHEY and CDR2 is SVGAGI. V lost 5 bases, J lost 9 bases, and 9 bases stayed unmatched. The CDR3 has 15 amino acids. The CDR3 sequence is CASSHGQGARGEQFF. In nucleotides, the CDR3 is TGTGCCAGCAGTCACGGACAGGGGGCCAGGGGTGAGCAGTTCTTC.

CDR3 sequence (DNA): TGTGCCAGTAGTAACGGGGGGGCGCCCCAGCATTTT. It translates to CASSNGGAPQHF. The chain has TRBV19 and TRBJ1-5; D may be TRBD1 (6 bases). Germline loops: CDR1 LNHDA, CDR2 SQIVND (reference sequence). CDR3 length equals 12 residues. V was cut by 4 bases and J by 9 bases, with 10 bases left in between.

The chain uses TRBV18 and TRBJ2-2, with 9 bases aligning to TRBD1. The V and J ends lost 5 bases and 4 bases, in that order; junction bases with no gene match: 5. Germline CDR1 reads KGHSH; CDR2 reads LQKENI. The CDR3 has 15 amino acids. DNA for the CDR3: TGTGCCAGCTCATCCGGGACAGGGAGCACCGGGGAGCTGTTTTTT. It is translated as CASSSGTGSTGELFF.

Comment on this clone: An end of the junction differs from the germline gene, which may be a read error. This chain connects TRBV18 to TRBJ2-1, with TRBD2 identical over 7 bases. The CDR3 covers 15 residues. Germline values: CDR1 KGHSH, CDR2 LQKENI. The CDR3 reads CASSPPGLDSNEQFF. In DNA form, the CDR3 reads TGTGCCAGCTCCCCACCCGGACTAGACTCAAATGAGCAGTTCTTC. Full variable domain (remainder filled in from reference TRBV18 and TRBJ2-1): NAGVMQNPRHLVRRRGQEARLRCSPMKGHSHVYWYRQLPEEGLKFMVYLQKENIIDESGMPKERFSAEFPKEGPSILRIQQVVRGDSAAYFCASSPPGLDSNEQFFGPGTRLTVL.

This sequence joins TRBV7-2 and TRBJ1-5; D perhaps matches TRBD1 (6 bases). Germline loops: CDR1 SGHTA, CDR2 FQGNSA. CDR3 length equals 15 residues. V was cut by 6 bases and J by 1 base, with 13 bases left in between. CDR3 sequence (DNA): TGTGCCAGCAGTCAATCTCAGGGGAGCAATCAGCCCCAGCATTTT. It yields the protein CASSQSQGSNQPQHF.

This clone was seen once. The CDR3 spells CASSLAGRLNTEAFF. In DNA form, the CDR3 reads TGCGCCAGCAGCTTGGCTGGCAGATTGAACACTGAAGCTTTCTTT. The V gene is TRBV5-1, the J gene TRBJ1-1; D is uncertain. Germline-derived CDR1 and CDR2 are SGHRS and YFSETQ. V was pared by 0 bases and J by 0 bases, with 9 bases between. This CDR3 has 15 residues.

This chain links TRBV7-3 with TRBJ2-3, with TRBD1 matching 7 bases. CDR1 and CDR2 from the germline V gene are SGHTA and FQGTGA. This CDR3 contains 14 residues. The J segment lost 4 bases and the V segment lost 0 bases, leaving 1 base of the junction unmatched. The CDR3 coding sequence is TGTGCCAGCAGCTTAACAGGGGGCGCAGATACGCAGTATTTT. The encoded protein is CASSLTGGADTQYF.

This chain links TRBV7-9 with TRBJ2-1; D is possibly TRBD1 (6 bases). V was cut by 5 bases and J by 10 bases, with 18 bases left in between. The CDR3 runs 14 residues. The germline gives CDR1 SEHNR, CDR2 FQNEAQ (reference sequence). The CDR3 nucleotides read TGTGCCAGCAGCCCGACATCAGGGACACGGGAGCAGTTCTTC. Amino acid sequence: CASSPTSGTREQFF.